The clone carrying this TCR beta chain occurred many times. Germline CDR1 is SQVTM and CDR2 is ANQGSEA. The length of the CDR3 is 14 residues. The ends were cut back, 1 base at V and 0 bases at J, with 9 bases in the middle. This entry comes from a study of blood T cells in healthy people across ages. A second PCR of 7 to 11 cycles used a sample-barcoded 5' primer and a J-beta primer mix. TCRdb passed the 5' RACE reads through MiXCR, listing each CDR3 protein once. The sample includes about 560,000 distinct CDR3 sequences, about 25% of them seen just once. The data also belong to a second study, concerning T cells of mothers and their children. That report notes: The sample comes from nine or ten healthy Caucasian donors: mothers and children. RNA was extracted, and all of it went into cDNA synthesis at roughly 1.4 ug per 15 ul. Each mother gave over 9 million TCR beta CDR3 reads; each child, some 2.8 million.

The chain employs TRBV29-1 and TRBJ1-1; D is undetermined. Sequenced material: blood. This receptor was identified in a boy aged 2 to 10 in good health. The CDR3 DNA is TGCAGCGTTGAAGGGGTGGGGTTGAACACTGAAGCTTTCTTT. Amino acids: CSVEGVGLNTEAFF.